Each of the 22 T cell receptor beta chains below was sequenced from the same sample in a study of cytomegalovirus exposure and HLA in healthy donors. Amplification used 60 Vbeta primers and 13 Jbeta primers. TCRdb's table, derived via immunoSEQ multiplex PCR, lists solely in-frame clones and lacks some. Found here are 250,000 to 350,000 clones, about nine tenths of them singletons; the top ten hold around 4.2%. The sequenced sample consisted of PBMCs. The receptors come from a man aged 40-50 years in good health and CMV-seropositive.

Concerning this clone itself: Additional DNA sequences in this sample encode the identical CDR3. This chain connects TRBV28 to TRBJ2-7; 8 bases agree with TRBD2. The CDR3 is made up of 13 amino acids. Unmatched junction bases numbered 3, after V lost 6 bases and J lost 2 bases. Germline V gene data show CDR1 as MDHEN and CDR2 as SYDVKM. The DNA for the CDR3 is TGTGCCAGCAGCCCGCGGGGGGCCTACGAGCAGTACTTC. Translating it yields CASSPRGAYEQYF.

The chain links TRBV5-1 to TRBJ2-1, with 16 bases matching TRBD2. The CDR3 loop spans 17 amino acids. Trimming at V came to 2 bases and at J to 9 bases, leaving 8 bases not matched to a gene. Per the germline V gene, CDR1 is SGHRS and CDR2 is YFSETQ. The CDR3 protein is CASSFPGLAGGEGEQFF. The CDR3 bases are TGCGCCAGCAGCTTCCCGGGACTAGCGGGAGGGGAGGGTGAGCAGTTCTTC.

The CDR3 loop is CASSLEQGPTYEQYF. The CDR3 coding sequence is TGCGCCAGCAGTCTTGAACAGGGACCTACCTACGAGCAGTACTTC. The V call is TRBV4-1, the J call TRBJ2-7; a possible D gene is TRBD1 (6 bases). V shed 6 bases and J shed 2 bases, with 17 bases lying between them. Germline V gives CDR1 MGHRA, CDR2 YSYEKL. CDR3 length equals 15 residues.

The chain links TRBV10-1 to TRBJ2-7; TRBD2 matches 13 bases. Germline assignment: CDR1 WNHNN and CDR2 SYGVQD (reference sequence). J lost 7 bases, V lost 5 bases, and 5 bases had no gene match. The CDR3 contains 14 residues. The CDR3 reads CASSRTSGSSEQYF. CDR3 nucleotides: TGCGCCAGCAGTCGGACTAGCGGGAGTAGTGAGCAGTACTTC.

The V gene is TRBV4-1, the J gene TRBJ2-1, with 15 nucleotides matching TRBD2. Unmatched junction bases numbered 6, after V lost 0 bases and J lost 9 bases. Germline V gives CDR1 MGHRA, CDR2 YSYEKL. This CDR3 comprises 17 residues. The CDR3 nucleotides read TGCGCCAGCAGCCAAGAAGCCGGGACTAGCGGGAGGAGTGAGCAGTTCTTC. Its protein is CASSQEAGTSGRSEQFF.

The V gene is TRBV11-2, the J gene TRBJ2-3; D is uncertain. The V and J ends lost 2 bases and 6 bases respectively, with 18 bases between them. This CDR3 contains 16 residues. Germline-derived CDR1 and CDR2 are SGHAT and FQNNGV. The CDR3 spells CASSLSGGWRGDTQYF. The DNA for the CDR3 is TGTGCCAGCAGCTTATCCGGTGGCTGGAGAGGCGATACGCAGTATTTT.

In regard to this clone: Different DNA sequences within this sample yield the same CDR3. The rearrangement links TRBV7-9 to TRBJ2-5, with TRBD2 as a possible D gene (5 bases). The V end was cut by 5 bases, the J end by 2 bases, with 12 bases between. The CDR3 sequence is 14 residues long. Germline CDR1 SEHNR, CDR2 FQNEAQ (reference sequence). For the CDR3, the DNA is TGTGCCAGCAGCCCCCCTCGGGGACAAGAGACCCAGTACTTC. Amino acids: CASSPPRGQETQYF. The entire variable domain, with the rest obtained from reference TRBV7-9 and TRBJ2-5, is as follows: DTGVSQNPRHKITKRGQNVTFRCDPISEHNRLYWYRQTLGQGPEFLTYFQNEAQLEKSRLLSDRFSAERPKGSFSTLEIQRTEQGDSAMYLCASSPPRGQETQYFGPGTRLLVL.

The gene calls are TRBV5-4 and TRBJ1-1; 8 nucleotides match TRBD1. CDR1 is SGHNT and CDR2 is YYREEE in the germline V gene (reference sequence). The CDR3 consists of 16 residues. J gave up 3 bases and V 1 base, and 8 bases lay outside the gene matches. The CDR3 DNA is TGTGCCAGCAGCTTGACAGGGGGTACGTCGTACACTGAAGCTTTCTTT. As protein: CASSLTGGTSYTEAFF.

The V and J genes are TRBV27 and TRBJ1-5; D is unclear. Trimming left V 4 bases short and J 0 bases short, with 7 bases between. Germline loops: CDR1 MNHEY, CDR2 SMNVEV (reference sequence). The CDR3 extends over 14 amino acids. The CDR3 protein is CASSSGYSNQPQHF. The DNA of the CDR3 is TGTGCCAGCAGTTCGGGTTATAGCAATCAGCCCCAGCATTTT.

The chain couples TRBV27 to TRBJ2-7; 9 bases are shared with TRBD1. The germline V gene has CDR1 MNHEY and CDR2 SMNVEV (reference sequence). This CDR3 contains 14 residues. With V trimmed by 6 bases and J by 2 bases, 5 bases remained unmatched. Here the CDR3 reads CASRTGGGPYEQYF. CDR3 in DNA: TGTGCCAGCAGAACAGGGGGCGGCCCCTACGAGCAGTACTTC.

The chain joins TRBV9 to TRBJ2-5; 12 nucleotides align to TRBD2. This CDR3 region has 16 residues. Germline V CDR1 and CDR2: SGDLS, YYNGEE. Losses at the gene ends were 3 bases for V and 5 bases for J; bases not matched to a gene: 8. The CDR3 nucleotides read TGTGCCAGCAGCGGTCCTAGCGGGAGGGCCTGGGAGACCCAGTACTTC. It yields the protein CASSGPSGRAWETQYF.

The DNA of the CDR3 is TGTGCCAGCAGTCGTACAGGGAGGGGGGGGCCCTCTGGGGCCAACGTCCTGACTTTC. Its translation is CASSRTGRGGPSGANVLTF. This rearrangement joins TRBV28 to TRBJ2-6, with a tentative D call TRBD2 (7 bases). Germline-derived CDR1 and CDR2 are MDHEN and SYDVKM. V was trimmed by 5 bases and J by 0 bases, leaving 20 bases between them. CDR3 length: 19 residues. Complete variable domain (other parts from reference TRBV28 and TRBJ2-6): DVKVTQSSRYLVKRTGEKVFLECVQDMDHENMFWYRQDPGLGLRLIYFSYDVKMKEKGDIPEGYSVSREKKERFSLILESASTNQTSMYLCASSRTGRGGPSGANVLTFGAGSRLTVL.

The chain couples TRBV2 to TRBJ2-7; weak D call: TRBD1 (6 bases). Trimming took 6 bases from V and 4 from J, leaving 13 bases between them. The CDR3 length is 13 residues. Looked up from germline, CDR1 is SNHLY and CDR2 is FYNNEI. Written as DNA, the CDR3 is TGTGCCAGCAGCCGGACAGCGCAATACGAGCAGTACTTC. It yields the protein CASSRTAQYEQYF.

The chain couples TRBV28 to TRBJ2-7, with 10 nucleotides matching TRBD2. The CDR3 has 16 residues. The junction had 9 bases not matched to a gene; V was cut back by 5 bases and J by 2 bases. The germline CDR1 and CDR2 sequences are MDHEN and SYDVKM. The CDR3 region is CASSATGTSDAYEQYF. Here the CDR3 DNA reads TGTGCCAGCAGTGCCACCGGGACTAGCGATGCCTACGAGCAGTACTTC.

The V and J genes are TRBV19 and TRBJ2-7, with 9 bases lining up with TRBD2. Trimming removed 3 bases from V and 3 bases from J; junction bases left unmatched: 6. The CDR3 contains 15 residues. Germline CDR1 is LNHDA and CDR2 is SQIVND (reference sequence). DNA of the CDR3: TGTGCCAGTAGTATGGGCACTAGCGGGCTCTACGAGCAGTACTTC. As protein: CASSMGTSGLYEQYF.

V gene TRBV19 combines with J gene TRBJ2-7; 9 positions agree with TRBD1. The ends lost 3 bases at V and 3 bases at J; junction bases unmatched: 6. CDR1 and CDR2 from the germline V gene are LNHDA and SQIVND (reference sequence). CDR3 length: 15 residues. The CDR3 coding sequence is TGTGCCAGTAGTATGGGGACAGGGTTCCTCTACGAGCAGTACTTC. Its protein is CASSMGTGFLYEQYF.

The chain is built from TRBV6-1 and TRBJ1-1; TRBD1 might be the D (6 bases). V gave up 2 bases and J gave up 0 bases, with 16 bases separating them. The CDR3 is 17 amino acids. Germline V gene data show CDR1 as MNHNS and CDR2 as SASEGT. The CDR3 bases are TGTGCCAGCAGTGAAAAGGGGCAGGGGCCCCTGAACACTGAAGCTTTCTTT. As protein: CASSEKGQGPLNTEAFF.

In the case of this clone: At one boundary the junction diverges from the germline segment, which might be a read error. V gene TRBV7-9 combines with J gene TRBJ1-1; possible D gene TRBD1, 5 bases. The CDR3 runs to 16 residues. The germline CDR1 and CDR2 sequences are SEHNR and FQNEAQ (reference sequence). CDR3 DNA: TGTTCCAGCAGCCCAGCCGCTCAGGGCGTCGGCACTGAAGCTTTCTTT. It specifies CSSSPAAQGVGTEAFF.

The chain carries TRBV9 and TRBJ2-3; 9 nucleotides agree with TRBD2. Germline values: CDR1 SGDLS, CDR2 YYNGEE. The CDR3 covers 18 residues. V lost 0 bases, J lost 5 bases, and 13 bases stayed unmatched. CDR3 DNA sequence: TGTGCCAGCAGCGTAGACCCCACTCCGGGACTAGCAAGAGATACGCAGTATTTT. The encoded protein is CASSVDPTPGLARDTQYF. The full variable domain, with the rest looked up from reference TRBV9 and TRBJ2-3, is DSGVTQTPKHLITATGQRVTLRCSPRSGDLSVYWYQQSLDQGLQFLIQYYNGEERAKGNILERFSAQQFPDLHSELNLSSLELGDSALYFCASSVDPTPGLARDTQYFGPGTRLTVL.

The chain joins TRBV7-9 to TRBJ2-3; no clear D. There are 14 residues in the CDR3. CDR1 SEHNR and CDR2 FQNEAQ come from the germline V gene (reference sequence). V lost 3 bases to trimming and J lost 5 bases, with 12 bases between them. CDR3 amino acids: CASSFSAPGDTQYF. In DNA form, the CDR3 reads TGTGCCAGCAGCTTTAGTGCGCCTGGAGATACGCAGTATTTT. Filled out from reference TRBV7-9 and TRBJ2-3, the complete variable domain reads DTGVSQNPRHKITKRGQNVTFRCDPISEHNRLYWYRQTLGQGPEFLTYFQNEAQLEKSRLLSDRFSAERPKGSFSTLEIQRTEQGDSAMYLCASSFSAPGDTQYFGPGTRLTVL.

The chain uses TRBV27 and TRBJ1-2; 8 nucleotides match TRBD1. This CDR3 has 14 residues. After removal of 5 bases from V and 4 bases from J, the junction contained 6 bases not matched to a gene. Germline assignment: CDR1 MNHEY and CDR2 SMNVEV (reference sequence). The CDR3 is CASSPRDRTYGYTF. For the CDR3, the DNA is TGTGCCAGCAGTCCCCGGGACAGGACCTATGGCTACACCTTC.

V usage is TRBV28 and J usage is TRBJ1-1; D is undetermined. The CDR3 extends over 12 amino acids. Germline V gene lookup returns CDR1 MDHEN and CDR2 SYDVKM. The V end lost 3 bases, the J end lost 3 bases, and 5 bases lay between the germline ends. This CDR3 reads CASSLADTEAFF. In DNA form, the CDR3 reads TGTGCCAGCAGTTTGGCGGACACTGAAGCTTTCTTT.